This T cell receptor (beta chain) was sequenced in a study of T cells in Graves' hyperthyroidism and ophthalmopathy. RNA transcripts yielded amplified TCR beta CDR3 regions. The TCR CDR3 first-round RT-PCR relied on the HTBI primer set. TCRdb reprocessed the multiplex PCR reads via MiXCR and lists one record per CDR3 protein. The sample holds 400,000 to 500,000 distinct CDR3 sequences, about 15% seen once. This clonotype came up a few times. V gave up 4 bases and J gave up 1 base, with 7 bases separating them. The CDR3 loop spans 13 amino acids. The chain joins TRBV12-3 or TRBV12-4 to TRBJ1-1; D is undetermined. This receptor was identified in a woman aged 18-29 years with Graves' hyperthyroidism. Sequencing used blood. CDR3 in DNA: TGTGCCAGCAGTTCCGGAGCGAACACTGAAGCTTTCTTT. This encodes CASSSGANTEAFF.